This T cell receptor beta chain originates from a study of cytomegalovirus exposure and HLA in healthy donors. Overall study: In terms of ancestry, the Caucasian-associated cluster contained roughly four fifths of the roughly 400 genotyped donors.

The germline gives CDR1 LGHNA, CDR2 YNFKEQ. The CDR3 runs to 14 residues. V was shortened by 2 bases and J by 3 bases, with 11 bases between the two germline ends. This PCR relied on a set of 60 Vbeta primers and 13 Jbeta primers. TCRdb's table, derived via immunoSEQ multiplex PCR, lists solely in-frame clones and lacks some. This listing includes about 30,000 clones. The genes are TRBV4-2 and TRBJ2-7, with a possible D match to TRBD2 (5 bases). The receptor comes from a female donor in good health and CMV-seronegative. The sequenced material came from PBMCs. The CDR3 protein is CASSQRGTNYEQYF. In DNA form, the CDR3 reads TGTGCCAGCAGCCAACGGGGTACCAACTACGAGCAGTACTTC.